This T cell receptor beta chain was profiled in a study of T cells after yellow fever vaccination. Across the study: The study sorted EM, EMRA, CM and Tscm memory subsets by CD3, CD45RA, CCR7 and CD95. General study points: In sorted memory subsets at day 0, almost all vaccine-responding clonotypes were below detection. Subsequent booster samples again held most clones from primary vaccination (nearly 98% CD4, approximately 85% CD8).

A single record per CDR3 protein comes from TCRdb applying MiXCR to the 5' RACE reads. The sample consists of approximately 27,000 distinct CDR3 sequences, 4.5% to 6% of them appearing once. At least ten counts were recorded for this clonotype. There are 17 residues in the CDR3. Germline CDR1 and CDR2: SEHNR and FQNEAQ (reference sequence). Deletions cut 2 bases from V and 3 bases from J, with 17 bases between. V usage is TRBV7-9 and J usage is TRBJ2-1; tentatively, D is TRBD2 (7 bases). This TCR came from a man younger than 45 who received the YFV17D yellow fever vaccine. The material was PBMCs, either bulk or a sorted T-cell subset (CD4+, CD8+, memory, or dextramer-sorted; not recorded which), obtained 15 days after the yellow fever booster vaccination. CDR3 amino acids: CASSLSAGAILYNEQFF. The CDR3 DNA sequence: TGTGCCAGCAGCTTATCGGCGGGGGCAATCCTCTACAATGAGCAGTTCTTC.